The 32 T cell receptor beta chains presented below share a single source sample, sequenced in a study of post-analysis software for immune sequencing data. General study points: Compared with controls, patients had more of 4 to 6 TRBV segments, including TRBV5-6, TRBV5-1 and TRBV20-1.

Which antigens these TCRs recognize remains unknown. Unique-molecular-identifier-tagged TCR beta cDNA libraries were used. Using its own MiXCR run on the PCR reads, TCRdb lists one record per CDR3 protein. The data hold some 260,000 distinct CDR3 sequences, with about 38% observed a single time. Material: blood. These receptors originate from a girl under 18 with multiple sclerosis.

At least ten counts were recorded for this clonotype. The chain has TRBV24-1 and TRBJ2-6; TRBD1 matches at 7 bases. This CDR3 spans 14 amino acids. After removal of 9 bases from V and 4 bases from J, the junction contained 5 bases not matched to a gene. The germline V gene has CDR1 KGHDR and CDR2 SFDVKD. Here the CDR3 reads CATSGGGGANVLTF. The DNA for the CDR3 is TGTGCCACCTCAGGGGGTGGCGGGGCCAACGTCCTGACTTTC.

The V gene is TRBV10-3, the J gene TRBJ1-1; possible D gene TRBD1, 5 bases. Trimming left V 3 bases short and J 8 bases short, with 10 bases between. Germline lookup yields CDR1 ENHRY and CDR2 SYGVKD. The CDR3 spans 12 residues. This chain's CDR3 is CAISDPGTEAFF. In nucleotides, the CDR3 is TGTGCCATCAGTGATCCGGGGACCGAAGCTTTCTTT.

This clonotype was counted once. A much larger clone sits a single nucleotide away, making a read error possible. The CDR3 nucleotides read TGTGCCAGCAGTGAAATGGACGTCTACGAGCAGTACTTC. It specifies CASSEMDVYEQYF. V is TRBV6-1 and J is TRBJ2-7; D is undetermined. The ends were cut back, 2 bases at V and 3 bases at J, with 8 bases in the middle. Germline values: CDR1 MNHNS, CDR2 SASEGT. This CDR3 comprises 13 residues.

Many counts were recorded for this clonotype. The chain recombines TRBV29-1 with TRBJ2-1; unclear D gene. CDR3 size: 13 residues. Germline V gene data show CDR1 as SQVTM and CDR2 as ANQGSEA. Trimming removed 6 bases at V and 6 bases at J, with 15 bases between. CDR3 region: CSVQPLFGNEQFF. DNA of the CDR3: TGCAGCGTCCAGCCCCTGTTTGGCAATGAGCAGTTCTTC.

This clonotype was detected a few times. Since a much larger clone is just one base distant, this may be a read error. The rearrangement links TRBV6-5 to TRBJ1-2; D is uncertain. V shed 0 bases and J shed 6 bases, with 14 bases lying between them. The CDR3 totals 15 residues. Germline CDR1 reads MNHEY; CDR2 reads SVGAGI. This CDR3 reads CASSYSPLSADGYTF. The CDR3 nucleotides are TGTGCCAGCAGTTACTCGCCTCTTTCGGCCGATGGCTACACCTTC.

The chain links TRBV12-3 or TRBV12-4 to TRBJ1-1; the match to TRBD1 covers 7 bases. V lost 5 bases to trimming and J lost 3 bases; unmatched junction nucleotides: 9. CDR3 length: 15 residues. The DNA of the CDR3 is TGTGCCAGCAGTCTCAGACAGGGCTGGGACACTGAAGCTTTCTTT. It is translated as CASSLRQGWDTEAFF.

This chain's CDR3 is CASRDDPPLTFF. The CDR3 DNA is TGTGCCAGCCGTGATGACCCACCTCTAACTTTCTTT. V is TRBV28 and J is TRBJ1-1; unclear D gene. The CDR3 length is 12 residues. CDR1 and CDR2 from the germline V gene are MDHEN and SYDVKM. Between the trimmed V and J ends, which lost 8 bases and 12 bases, there was a span of 19 bases.

On this clonotype: This could be a read error, since a much larger clone is one nucleotide away. This chain links TRBV2 with TRBJ1-2; TRBD1 aligns across 7 bases. The CDR3 runs to 14 residues. Germline-derived CDR1 and CDR2 are SNHLY and FYNNEI. The CDR3 here is CASSENRGDYGHTF. The CDR3 DNA follows: TGTGCCAGCAGTGAAAACAGGGGAGACTATGGCCACACCTTC.

A remark on this clonotype: This could be a read error, since a much larger clone is one nucleotide away. V is TRBV28 and J is TRBJ2-3, with TRBD2 as a possible D gene (6 bases). This CDR3 is built from 16 residues. CDR1 is MDHEN and CDR2 is SYDVKM in the germline V gene. This chain's CDR3 is CASSWSRDSPTNTQYF. In nucleotides, the CDR3 is TGTGCCAGCAGTTGGAGTCGGGACTCCCCCACAAATACGCAGTATTTT.

This clonotype was picked up a small number of times. This chain connects TRBV11-2 to TRBJ2-2; 9 bases align to TRBD1. Germline V gene data show CDR1 as SGHAT and CDR2 as FQNNGV. This CDR3 is 15 amino acids long. V dropped 6 bases and J dropped 4; count of bases not matched to a gene: 6. CDR3 loop: CASSPGQGSTGELFF. CDR3 bases: TGTGCCAGCAGTCCGGGACAGGGAAGCACCGGGGAGCTGTTTTTT.

This clonotype showed up just once. A much larger clone lies a single base off, so this may be a read error. The CDR3 sequence is CASSYSPLGEANYGYTF. CDR3 in DNA: TGTGCCAGCAGTTACTCGCCCTTGGGGGAGGCTAACTATGGCTACACCTTC. The J gene is TRBJ1-2, the V gene TRBV6-5; a possible D gene is TRBD1 (5 bases). Germline CDR1 is MNHEY and CDR2 is SVGAGI. V gave up 0 bases and J gave up 0 bases, with 14 bases separating them. The CDR3 has 17 amino acids.

In its sample, this clonotype was seen many times. The chain joins TRBV29-1 to TRBJ2-6, with D possibly being TRBD1 (6 bases). There are 16 residues in the CDR3. Germline V gives CDR1 SQVTM, CDR2 ANQGSEA. V lost 3 bases and J 4 bases, leaving 16 bases between the germline ends. The CDR3 region has the DNA TGCAGCGTTGATCAACAGGGTGTCACAGGGGCCAACGTCCTGACTTTC. Translation gives CSVDQQGVTGANVLTF.

This clonotype has a count of ten or more. The chain carries TRBV4-1 and TRBJ1-4; TRBD1 matches at 7 bases. This CDR3 has 16 residues. Germline V gene sequence: CDR1 MGHRA, CDR2 YSYEKL. V lost 3 bases to trimming and J lost 4 bases; unmatched junction nucleotides: 8. In DNA, the CDR3 is TGCGCCAGCAGCCATAAAACCGGGACAGTTAATGAAAAACTGTTTTTT. It is translated as CASSHKTGTVNEKLFF.

This clonotype was seen at least ten times. The gene calls are TRBV5-5 and TRBJ2-5; D uncertain. CDR1 SGHKS and CDR2 YYEKEE come from the germline V gene (reference sequence). V lost 1 base, J lost 1 base, and 11 bases lay in between. The CDR3 totals 15 residues. CDR3 sequence: CASSLLVRIQETQYF. In DNA form, the CDR3 reads TGTGCCAGCAGCTTGCTTGTCAGGATCCAAGAGACCCAGTACTTC.

The sample holds many counts of this clonotype. The rearrangement links TRBV5-1 to TRBJ1-1; no reliable D call. From germline, CDR1 is SGHRS and CDR2 YFSETQ. V lost 3 bases and J 1 base, leaving 7 bases between the germline ends. The CDR3 sequence is 13 residues long. For the CDR3, the DNA is TGCGCCAGCAGCTCAGTATCGAACACTGAAGCTTTCTTT. Protein sequence: CASSSVSNTEAFF.

This clonotype was seen many times. V usage is TRBV9 and J usage is TRBJ1-2; possibly TRBD1 for D (6 bases). This CDR3 is built from 15 residues. Trimming took 0 bases from V and 4 from J, leaving 13 bases between them. Germline V gene lookup returns CDR1 SGDLS and CDR2 YYNGEE. CDR3 nucleotides: TGTGCCAGCAGCGTAGATGGCAGGGGTGTCTATGGCTACACCTTC. Its protein is CASSVDGRGVYGYTF. The complete variable domain, with remaining parts taken from reference TRBV9 and TRBJ1-2, reads DSGVTQTPKHLITATGQRVTLRCSPRSGDLSVYWYQQSLDQGLQFLIQYYNGEERAKGNILERFSAQQFPDLHSELNLSSLELGDSALYFCASSVDGRGVYGYTFGSGTRLTVV.

This CDR3 is CASRSPGQNQPQHF. The CDR3 DNA reads TGTGCCAGCAGATCTCCGGGACAGAATCAGCCCCAGCATTTT. J is TRBJ1-5 and V is TRBV28, with 7 bases aligning to TRBD1. This CDR3 comprises 14 residues. The germline gives CDR1 MDHEN, CDR2 SYDVKM. J was trimmed by 4 bases and V by 6 bases; bases with no gene match: 6.

This clonotype was observed many times. V is TRBV2 and J is TRBJ2-7; D not certain. Germline values: CDR1 SNHLY, CDR2 FYNNEI. Trimming stripped 6 bases from V and 2 bases from J, with 8 bases between. There are 12 residues in the CDR3. CDR3 DNA sequence: TGTGCCAGCAGCGAATGGCCCTACGAGCAGTACTTC. This encodes CASSEWPYEQYF.

This clonotype was seen a few times. The genes are TRBV18 and TRBJ1-1, with D hard to call. V was trimmed by 2 bases and J by 6 bases, leaving 10 bases between them. The CDR3 covers 13 residues. Per the germline V gene, CDR1 is KGHSH and CDR2 is LQKENI. The CDR3, as DNA: TGTGCCAGCTCACCAATCCAGCGGGCTGAAGCTTTCTTT. It encodes CASSPIQRAEAFF.

This clonotype was recorded many times. The chain is built from TRBV12-3 or TRBV12-4 and TRBJ2-1; D is perhaps TRBD2 (6 bases). The CDR3 spans 16 residues. With 2 bases removed from V and 9 bases from J, the gap between germline ends came to 20 bases. The CDR3 spells CASSLKSGLKGGEQFF. CDR3 in DNA: TGTGCCAGCAGTTTAAAGTCCGGACTAAAGGGCGGTGAGCAGTTCTTC.

This clonotype has just a few counts. A single base separates this from a much larger clone, so it may be a read error. This chain links TRBV12-3 or TRBV12-4 with TRBJ1-2, with TRBD1 identical over 9 bases. This CDR3 is built from 15 residues. The DNA of the CDR3 is TGTGCCAGCAGTCCGGGGACAGGGTCTAACTATGGCCACACCTTC. The encoded protein is CASSPGTGSNYGHTF.

V usage is TRBV20-1 and J usage is TRBJ2-5, with a tentative D call TRBD1 (5 bases). Deletions cut 6 bases from V and 2 bases from J, with 10 bases between. The CDR3 has 12 residues. Germline-derived CDR1 and CDR2 are DFQATT and SNEGSKA (reference sequence). The DNA for the CDR3 is TGCAGTGCAGGGGCACTACAAGAGACCCAGTACTTC. Amino acid sequence: CSAGALQETQYF.

This chain links TRBV4-1 with TRBJ2-5; D is ambiguous. Trimming pared 4 bases from V and 5 bases from J, leaving 14 bases between. CDR1 and CDR2 (germline): MGHRA, YSYEKL. The CDR3 is made up of 14 amino acids. The CDR3 region has the DNA TGCGCCAGCAGCCGCCCTTTGATTACGGAGACCCAGTACTTC. Translated, it gives CASSRPLITETQYF.

V is TRBV24-1 and J is TRBJ2-2; 11 nucleotides agree with TRBD2. The trim removed 5 bases at V and 1 base at J, leaving 2 bases unmatched. Germline CDR1 and CDR2: KGHDR and SFDVKD. The CDR3 has 16 residues. This CDR3 reads CATSATSGENTGELFF. The CDR3 DNA reads TGTGCCACCAGTGCGACTAGCGGGGAGAACACCGGGGAGCTGTTTTTT.

There are a few counts of this clonotype. The rearrangement links TRBV5-1 to TRBJ2-5; possible D gene TRBD2, 5 bases. The V and J ends lost 4 bases and 11 bases respectively, with 21 bases between them. Germline V lookup: CDR1 SGHRS, CDR2 YFSETQ. This CDR3 is 14 amino acids long. The CDR3 DNA sequence: TGCGCCAGCAGCCGGGGATCGGTTCTCGATGAGCAGTACTTC. Translating gives CASSRGSVLDEQYF.

Comments on this clonotype: One end of the junction fails to match germline, which may point to a read error. The genes are TRBV12-3 or TRBV12-4 and TRBJ2-1, with D perhaps being TRBD1 or TRBD2 (7 bases each). The CDR3 is 15 amino acids. The CDR3 loop reads CVSSPRGGGSNEQFF. In DNA, the CDR3 is TGTGTCAGCAGCCCCAGGGGGGGGGGTAGCAATGAGCAGTTCTTC.

This clonotype was detected ten times or more. The rearrangement joins TRBV18 to TRBJ1-1; D call uncertain. Trimming removed 4 bases at V and 1 base at J, with 16 bases between. CDR1 and CDR2 (germline): KGHSH, LQKENI. The CDR3 covers 16 residues. The CDR3 loop reads CASSQLPRDQNTEAFF. In DNA form, the CDR3 reads TGTGCCAGCTCACAGTTACCTCGGGATCAGAACACTGAAGCTTTCTTT.

This chain connects TRBV11-1 to TRBJ2-1; D is possibly TRBD1 (5 bases). The germline V gene has CDR1 SGHAT and CDR2 FQDESV (reference sequence). There are 16 residues in the CDR3. Trimming removed 1 base at V and 4 bases at J, with 14 bases between. This CDR3 reads CASSLGRTGLYNEQFF. CDR3 DNA: TGTGCCAGCAGCTTAGGTCGCACAGGCCTGTACAATGAGCAGTTCTTC.

Comments on this clonotype: Since no conserved phenylalanine or tryptophan closes the CDR3, a read error is the likely cause. The J gene is TRBJ1-1, the V gene TRBV4-1; no firm D call. The CDR3 loop spans 13 amino acids. V was trimmed by 4 bases and J by 0 bases, leaving 6 bases between them. The V gene's germline CDR1 is MGHRA and CDR2 YSYEKL. In DNA form, the CDR3 reads TGCGCCAGCAGCCTAGGGTTGAACACTGAAGCTTTCTCT. Its translation is CASSLGLNTEAFS.

This clonotype was counted ten times or more. This chain connects TRBV20-1 to TRBJ1-5; maybe TRBD1 (5 bases). The CDR3 loop spans 15 amino acids. Germline V lookup: CDR1 DFQATT, CDR2 SNEGSKA (reference sequence). V lost 0 bases, J lost 0 bases, and 9 bases lay in between. CDR3 region: CSAREWGDSNQPQHF. DNA of the CDR3: TGCAGTGCTAGAGAATGGGGGGATAGCAATCAGCCCCAGCATTTT.

The J gene is TRBJ1-3, the V gene TRBV30; 7 bases match TRBD1. Germline V CDR1 and CDR2: GTSNPN, SVGIG (reference sequence). The CDR3 runs to 14 residues. Trimming cost V 8 bases and J 5 bases; bases outside gene matches: 12. The CDR3 here is CAGSTEGGRNTIYF. For the CDR3, the DNA is TGTGCCGGATCGACGGAAGGGGGCCGAAACACCATATATTTT. Based on the CDR3 plus reference TRBV30 and TRBJ1-3, the full variable domain is SQTIHQWPATLVQPVGSPLSLECTVEGTSNPNLYWYRQAAGRGLQLLFYSVGIGQISSEVPQNLSASRPQDRQFILSSKKLLLSDSGFYLCAGSTEGGRNTIYFGEGSWLTVV.

This clonotype was recorded at least ten times. The chain links TRBV3-1 to TRBJ2-4; D unresolved. CDR1 is LGHDT and CDR2 is YNNKEL in the germline V gene (reference sequence). With 4 bases removed from V and 0 bases from J, the gap between germline ends came to 4 bases. CDR3 length equals 13 residues. CDR3 coding DNA: TGTGCCAGCAGCCTACTAGCCAAAAACATTCAGTACTTC. Its translation is CASSLLAKNIQYF.